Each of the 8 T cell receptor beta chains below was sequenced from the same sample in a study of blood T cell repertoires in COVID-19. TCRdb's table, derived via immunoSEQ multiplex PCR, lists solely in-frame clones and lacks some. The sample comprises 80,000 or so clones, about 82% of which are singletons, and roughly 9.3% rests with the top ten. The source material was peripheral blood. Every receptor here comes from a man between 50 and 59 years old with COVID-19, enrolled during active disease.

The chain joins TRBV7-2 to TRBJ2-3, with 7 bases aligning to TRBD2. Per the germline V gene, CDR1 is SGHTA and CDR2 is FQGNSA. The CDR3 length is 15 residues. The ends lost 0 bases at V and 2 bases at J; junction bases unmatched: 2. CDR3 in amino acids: CASSLARGYTDTQYF. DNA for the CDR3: TGTGCCAGCAGCTTAGCGCGGGGGTACACAGATACGCAGTATTTT.

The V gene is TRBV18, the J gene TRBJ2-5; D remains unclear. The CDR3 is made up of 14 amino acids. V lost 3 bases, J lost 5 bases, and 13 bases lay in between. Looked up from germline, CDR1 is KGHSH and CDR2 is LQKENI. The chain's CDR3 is CASSPPGVGETQYF. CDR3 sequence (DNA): TGTGCCAGCTCACCTCCCGGCGTCGGGGAGACCCAGTACTTC.

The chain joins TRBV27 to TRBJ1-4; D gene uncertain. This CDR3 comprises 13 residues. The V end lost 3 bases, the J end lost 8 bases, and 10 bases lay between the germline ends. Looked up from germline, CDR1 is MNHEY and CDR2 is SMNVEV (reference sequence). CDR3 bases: TGTGCCAGCAGTTTCCAGGACTCCGAAAAACTGTTTTTT. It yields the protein CASSFQDSEKLFF.

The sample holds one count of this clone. The CDR3 here is CASSPRAGASYEQYF. The CDR3, as DNA: TGTGCCAGCAGTCCAAGGGCGGGAGCGAGCTACGAGCAGTACTTC. The chain is built from TRBV27 and TRBJ2-7; 7 bases align to TRBD2. There are 15 residues in the CDR3. The germline gives CDR1 MNHEY, CDR2 SMNVEV (reference sequence). Losses at the gene ends were 5 bases for V and 3 bases for J; bases not matched to a gene: 10.

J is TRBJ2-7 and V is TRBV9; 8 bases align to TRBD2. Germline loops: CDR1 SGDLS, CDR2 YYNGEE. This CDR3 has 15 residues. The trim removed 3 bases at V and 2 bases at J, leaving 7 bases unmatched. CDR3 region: CASSAAGGRTYEQYF. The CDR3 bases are TGTGCCAGCAGCGCCGCGGGAGGCCGAACCTACGAGCAGTACTTC.

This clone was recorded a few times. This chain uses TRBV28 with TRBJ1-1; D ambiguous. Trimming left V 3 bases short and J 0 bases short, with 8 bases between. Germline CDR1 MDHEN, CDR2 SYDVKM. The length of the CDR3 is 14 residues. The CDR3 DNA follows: TGTGCCAGCAGTTTTATCTCAGTGAACACTGAAGCTTTCTTT. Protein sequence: CASSFISVNTEAFF.

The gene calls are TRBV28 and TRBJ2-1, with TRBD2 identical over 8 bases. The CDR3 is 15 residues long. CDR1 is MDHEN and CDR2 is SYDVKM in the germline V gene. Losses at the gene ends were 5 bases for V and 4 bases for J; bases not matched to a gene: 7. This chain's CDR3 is CASSERLAQYNEQFF. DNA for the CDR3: TGTGCCAGCAGTGAACGACTAGCGCAATACAATGAGCAGTTCTTC.

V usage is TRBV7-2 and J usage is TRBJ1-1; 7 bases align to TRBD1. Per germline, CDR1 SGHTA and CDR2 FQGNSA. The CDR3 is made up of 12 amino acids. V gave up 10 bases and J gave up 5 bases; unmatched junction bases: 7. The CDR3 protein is CATTDRETEAFF. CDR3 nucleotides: TGTGCCACCACCGACAGGGAAACTGAAGCTTTCTTT.